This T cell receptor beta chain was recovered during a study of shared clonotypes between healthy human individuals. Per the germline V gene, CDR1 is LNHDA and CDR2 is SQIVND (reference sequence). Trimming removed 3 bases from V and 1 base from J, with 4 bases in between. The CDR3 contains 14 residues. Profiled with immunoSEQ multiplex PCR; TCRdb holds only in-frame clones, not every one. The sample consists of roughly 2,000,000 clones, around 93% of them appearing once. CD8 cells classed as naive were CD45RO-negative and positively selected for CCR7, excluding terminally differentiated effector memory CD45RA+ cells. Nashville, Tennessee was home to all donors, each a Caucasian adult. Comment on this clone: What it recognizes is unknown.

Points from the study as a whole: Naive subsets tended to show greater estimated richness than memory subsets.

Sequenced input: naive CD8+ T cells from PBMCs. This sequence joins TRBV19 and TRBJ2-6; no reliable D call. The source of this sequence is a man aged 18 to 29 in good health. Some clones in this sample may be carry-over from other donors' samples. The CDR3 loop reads CASSMPSGANVLTF. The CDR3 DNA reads TGTGCCAGTAGTATGCCGTCTGGGGCCAACGTCCTGACTTTC.